Below, one T cell receptor (beta chain) is given with its context. The antigen is undetermined. This entry is derived from a study of Ad26.COV2.S vaccination and SARS-CoV-2 variants. General study points: After vaccination, substantial breadth of spike-specific CD8+ and CD4+ responses was reported. Analyses that measured TCR breadth and depth may have underestimated total T cell responses. Across vaccine and placebo recipients, the breadth of non-spike TCRs was similar.

Treatment reported: about 20 received Ad26.COV2.S at low or high dose, single or two shots; 5 received placebo; per-sample allocation not given. After the first vaccine or placebo injection, samples were drawn on day 63. Based in Boston, the donor was an adult of 18-55 years. This CDR3 comprises 16 residues. Germline values: CDR1 SEHNR, CDR2 FQNEAQ (reference sequence). Trimming took off 10 bases at V and 2 bases at J, with 21 bases between the two ends. Measured with immunoSEQ multiplex PCR; TCRdb has only the in-frame clones, and not every one. The sample lists approximately 350,000 clones; 80% to 90% were seen once.

Specimen: peripheral blood, collected in a trial of Ad26.COV2.S vaccine versus placebo. This sequence joins TRBV7-9 and TRBJ2-1; D tentatively reads TRBD1 or TRBD2 (6 bases each). The clonotype was recovered from a person between 18 and 60 years old who received the Ad26.COV2.S COVID-19 vaccine or a placebo. This CDR3 is CAIKGGGDTAYNEQFF. The CDR3 region has the DNA TGTGCCATCAAGGGGGGTGGGGACACTGCCTACAATGAGCAGTTCTTC.